This T cell receptor beta chain was captured by sequencing in a study of OX40 agonist ivuxolimab in advanced cancers. With regard to the full study: Ivuxolimab was a fully human IgG2 agonistic monoclonal antibody targeting the costimulatory receptor OX40 (CD134). Intravenous ivuxolimab was administered to patients every 2 weeks at six dose levels: 0.01, 0.1, 0.3, 1.5, 3 and 10 mg/kg. Among the approximately 50 dose-escalation patients, around 20 had hepatocellular carcinoma, 15 or so melanoma, 9 renal cell carcinoma and 9 head and neck cancer. A male proportion of 75% to 85% and a mean age of approximately 60 years, ranging from roughly 20 to 80, were recorded for the dose-escalation cohort. Prior anti-PD-1, anti-PD-L1 or anti-CTLA-4 therapy was permitted, and checkpoint inhibitors had been received by 30% to 40% of dose-escalation patients. Partial responses occurred in three dose-escalation patients: two with cutaneous melanoma and one with hepatocellular carcinoma. Peripheral TCRbeta sequencing aimed to test whether ivuxolimab altered TCR sequence diversity and caused clonal T-cell expansion. The paper reports the monotherapy dose-escalation portion (N of about 47 patients) of the phase I ivuxolimab trial. Overall study outcomes, separate from this receptor: Low levels of normalized T-cell clonal expansion were also seen in some patients who did not respond. Antigen specificity was not determined for the clonally expanded peripheral T cells. In the 0.1-3.0 mg/kg groups, partial responders had among the lowest normalized peripheral clonal expansion, particularly in CD8+ T cells. After ivuxolimab, more expanded clones were found on average in CD8+ T cells than in CD4+ T cells. At doses of 0.1 to 3.0 mg/kg, clonal expansion of both CD4+ and CD8+ T cells in blood was seen between baseline and week 6.

Per the germline V gene, KGHSH is the CDR1 and LQKENI is the CDR2. Trimming at the junction amounts to 3 bases on V and 2 bases on J, and the germline ends lie 7 bases apart. The CDR3 numbers 13 residues from cysteine through phenylalanine. Kept here is only the CDR3 DNA, which spans 39 bases and is read in frame from base 1. To sequence the TCRbeta CDR3 region, genomic DNA was isolated from the sorted cells. The immunoSEQ Assay was used for sequencing of TCRbeta CDR3 regions. TCRdb carries this immuneACCESS record with in-frame sequences only. Its versions omit some clonotypes, under half of them owing to an unresolved V gene in the studies checked, with the rest unexplained. The sample records 90,000 or so clones, around 90% of which are singletons. The ten biggest clones cover 2.6% of the sample. Patients with autoimmune disease history or receiving systemic immunosuppression were excluded from the trial. In every dose cohort, peripheral blood was drawn for TCR sequencing at baseline, cycle 4 day 1, and cycle 7 day 1. The samples were taken from a phase I, first-in-human, multicenter, open-label dose-escalation trial of ivuxolimab. Adults with locally advanced or metastatic head and neck squamous cell, hepatocellular, melanoma or renal cell carcinoma were enrolled in the trial. Before TCR sequencing, CD4+ T cells and CD8+ T cells were sorted from peripheral blood as separate populations.

This clone was seen only a few times. Its antigen is currently not known. Base-call qualities are not available, and no considerably larger clone is one nucleotide away. The sample was CD4+ or CD8+ T cells sorted from blood, taken in a trial of the OX40 agonist ivuxolimab. Here the chain combines TRBV18 and TRBJ2-5, with the D segment identity uncertain. The source of this sequence is an adult with an advanced solid tumor such as melanoma, head and neck, liver or kidney cancer. The CDR3 in this case is CASSPTRQETQYF. The sequenced DNA is TGTGCCAGCTCACCTACCAGACAAGAGACCCAGTACTTC.